This T cell receptor beta chain emerged from a study of response to subunit inactivated influenza vaccine. General study results and limits: That few new T cells are recruited by each seasonal influenza vaccination was the authors' suggestion.

TCRdb re-analysed the RT-PCR reads in MiXCR, keeping a single row per CDR3 protein. The table records 450,000 to 600,000 distinct CDR3 sequences, approximately 7.7% of them present only once. Details on this clonotype: What it recognizes is unknown.

There are 12 residues in the CDR3. V was cut by 5 bases and J by 10 bases, with 12 bases left in between. The starting material was PBMCs from blood, obtained roughly 24 months after vaccination. The clonotype originates from a man aged 50 to 69 who received an inactivated influenza vaccine. The V gene is TRBV12-3 or TRBV12-4, the J gene TRBJ2-1, with D possibly TRBD2 on 6 matching bases. Here the CDR3 DNA reads TGTGCCAGCAGTACCGGAGGGTTGGAGCAGTTCTTC. It translates to CASSTGGLEQFF.